The 14 T cell receptor beta chains in this list originate from one sample, sequenced in a study of shared clonotypes between healthy human individuals. Profiling relied on immunoSEQ multiplex PCR, and the TCRdb table lists in-frame clones only, not all of them. The table shows 2 million to 2.5 million clones, with around 95% occurring only once. Sample: naive CD4+ T cells sorted from blood. Subset reported: CD45RA+ positively selected. All receptors derive from a man aged 18 to 29 in good health.

V is TRBV6-6 and J is TRBJ1-1; TRBD1 agrees at 8 bases. Per the germline V gene, CDR1 is MNHNY and CDR2 is SVGAGI (reference sequence). Trimming cost V 10 bases and J 2 bases; bases outside gene matches: 6. CDR3 length equals 13 residues. CDR3 DNA: TGTGCCATCCTGGGACAGGCCAACACTGAAGCTTTCTTT. Its translation: CAILGQANTEAFF.

The gene calls are TRBV18 and TRBJ1-2, with no clear D. V dropped 3 bases and J dropped 4 bases, with 12 bases sitting between them. The CDR3 contains 14 residues. The germline gives CDR1 KGHSH, CDR2 LQKENI. This CDR3 reads CASSPGPISYGYTF. The CDR3 nucleotides are TGTGCCAGCTCACCGGGTCCTATATCCTATGGCTACACCTTC.

V is TRBV5-4 and J is TRBJ2-7, with 9 nucleotides matching TRBD1. The CDR3 extends over 15 amino acids. Germline V gives CDR1 SGHNT, CDR2 YYREEE (reference sequence). Trimming cost V 4 bases and J 2 bases; bases outside gene matches: 7. CDR3 nucleotide sequence: TGTGCCAGCAGCAGAGGACAGGGGACTACCTACGAGCAGTACTTC. Translation gives CASSRGQGTTYEQYF.

The chain employs TRBV10-2 and TRBJ1-1, with TRBD1 matching 7 bases. The J segment lost 0 bases and the V segment lost 6 bases, leaving 7 bases of the junction unmatched. The germline CDR1 and CDR2 sequences are WSHSY and SAAADI. This CDR3 comprises 15 residues. The DNA of the CDR3 is TGCGCCAGCAGGGGACAGACTACTGTGAACACTGAAGCTTTCTTT. This translates into CASRGQTTVNTEAFF.

The rearrangement uses TRBV19 and TRBJ1-1; the match to TRBD1 covers 11 bases. Per germline, CDR1 LNHDA and CDR2 SQIVND (reference sequence). The CDR3 is 16 amino acids. J gave up 1 base and V 5 bases, and 6 bases lay outside the gene matches. The chain's CDR3 is CASSFRTGGANTEAFF. In DNA, the CDR3 is TGTGCCAGTAGTTTCCGGACAGGGGGCGCGAACACTGAAGCTTTCTTT. The complete variable domain, with remaining parts taken from reference TRBV19 and TRBJ1-1, reads DGGITQSPKYLFRKEGQNVTLSCEQNLNHDAMYWYRQDPGQGLRLIYYSQIVNDFQKGDIAEGYSVSREKKESFPLTVTSAQKNPTAFYLCASSFRTGGANTEAFFGQGTRLTVV.

The count of this clone is one. The J gene is TRBJ2-6, the V gene TRBV2, with D perhaps matching TRBD2 (5 bases). Trimming cost V 5 bases and J 0 bases, with 14 bases left between them. This CDR3 has 17 residues. Germline CDR1 SNHLY, CDR2 FYNNEI. The DNA of the CDR3 is TGTGCCAGCAGTAGGGCAGGAGGAATCTCTGGGGCCAACGTCCTGACTTTC. Residues: CASSRAGGISGANVLTF.

The V gene is TRBV28, the J gene TRBJ2-5; maybe TRBD2 (5 bases). This CDR3 region has 15 residues. CDR1 is MDHEN, CDR2 SYDVKM, per germline. Trimming took off 11 bases at V and 5 bases at J, with 24 bases between the two ends. CDR3 sequence: CAVLGMVGMGETQYF. CDR3 in DNA: TGTGCCGTCCTCGGGATGGTGGGAATGGGGGAGACCCAGTACTTC.

J is TRBJ1-1 and V is TRBV30; tentatively, D is TRBD1 (6 bases). The CDR3 is 15 amino acids. Per germline, CDR1 GTSNPN and CDR2 SVGIG (reference sequence). Trimming removed 5 bases at V and 8 bases at J, with 24 bases between. The CDR3 coding sequence is TGTGCCTGGGTCCCATTATCCAGGGGATCTGCGGAAGCTTTCTTT. This sequence encodes CAWVPLSRGSAEAFF.

The chain has TRBV5-4 and TRBJ2-1, with D uncertain. Germline V CDR1 and CDR2: SGHNT, YYREEE (reference sequence). Trimming shortened V by 0 bases and J by 5 bases, and 9 bases separated the two germline ends. The CDR3 covers 14 residues. The CDR3 bases are TGTGCCAGCAGCTTGGGGCAGGAAAACAATGAGCAGTTCTTC. Its translation: CASSLGQENNEQFF.

The genes are TRBV15 and TRBJ2-7; D not resolved. This CDR3 is built from 15 residues. Trimming shortened V by 1 base and J by 0 bases, and 10 bases separated the two germline ends. Germline V gives CDR1 LNHNV, CDR2 YYDKDF (reference sequence). The CDR3 is CATSRVGRFSYEQYF. CDR3 coding DNA: TGTGCCACCAGCAGAGTTGGCAGGTTCTCCTACGAGCAGTACTTC.

V is TRBV7-3 and J is TRBJ1-5; D gene ambiguous. CDR3 size: 23 residues. The germline V and J ends were trimmed by 1 base and 1 base, with 32 bases remaining between them. Germline values: CDR1 SGHTA, CDR2 FQGTGA. For the CDR3, the DNA is TGTGCCAGCAGCTTAAGCCTAGGTCTTATAAGGAAGGCTGAGTTTGGAAGCAATCAGCCCCAGCATTTT. It is translated as CASSLSLGLIRKAEFGSNQPQHF.

The rearrangement joins TRBV7-6 to TRBJ1-3; the match to TRBD1 covers 10 bases. The CDR3 is 17 residues long. J lost 2 bases, V lost 1 base, and 5 bases had no gene match. Per germline, CDR1 SGHVS and CDR2 FNYEAQ. As DNA, the CDR3 is TGTGCCAGCAGCTTAGTCTCAGGGACAGGGGCTGGAAACACCATATATTTT. This encodes CASSLVSGTGAGNTIYF.

The chain carries TRBV7-2 and TRBJ2-1; D ambiguous. Germline CDR1 SGHTA, CDR2 FQGNSA. The CDR3 has 15 residues. V was cut by 0 bases and J by 6 bases, with 12 bases left in between. The CDR3 coding sequence is TGTGCCAGCAGCTTAGCGCCCGGGCTAAGCAATGAGCAGTTCTTC. As protein: CASSLAPGLSNEQFF.

The genes are TRBV9 and TRBJ2-3; TRBD2 matches 8 bases. The germline V gene has CDR1 SGDLS and CDR2 YYNGEE. The CDR3 length is 15 residues. The ends lost 3 bases at V and 5 bases at J; junction bases unmatched: 8. The CDR3 DNA reads TGTGCCAGCAGCGGCCCCGGGACTAGGGGAGATACGCAGTATTTT. This translates into CASSGPGTRGDTQYF. Supplemented by reference TRBV9 and TRBJ2-3, the full variable domain reads DSGVTQTPKHLITATGQRVTLRCSPRSGDLSVYWYQQSLDQGLQFLIQYYNGEERAKGNILERFSAQQFPDLHSELNLSSLELGDSALYFCASSGPGTRGDTQYFGPGTRLTVL.